This T cell receptor beta chain was recorded in a study of cytomegalovirus exposure and HLA in healthy donors (dated by TCRdb to 2016 to 2017). Study-level background: An earlier analysis of several hundred of the donors reported about 300 Gb of sequence data and 117 million unique TCR beta sequences obtained from some 200 million T cells. An early release that covered about 600 HLA-typed donors contained approximately 300 gigabases of sequencing data and tens of millions of unique TCR sequences. Of the 398 genotyped donors, 81% were placed in the genetic ancestry cluster associated with self-reported Caucasian donors. The study was designed to test whether signatures of past pathogen exposure could be identified by cataloging public T cell receptors. Using immunosequencing, the study profiled T cell repertoires from 640 or so subjects and related those repertoires to cytomegalovirus serostatus. Besides the first cohort of about 730 subjects, a separate validation cohort made up of some 110 different subjects was used. The study combined high-throughput TCR immunosequencing, statistical association of individual TCRs with disease status, and machine learning to predict cytomegalovirus infection status. A later analysis re-analyzed previously published TCR beta repertoires from 666 donors and added high-resolution HLA genotyping to study TCR occurrence patterns. In the later analysis, no new phenotypic data were used to find candidate immune exposures; instead, reliance was placed on TCR beta sequences and their occurrence across donors. To decide whether each TCR beta V gene segment behaved as functional or pseudogenic, an earlier analysis of some 570 of the donors relied on high-throughput TCR beta sequencing. Donor age, sex, ethnicity and CMV serostatus were compiled together with the repertoire data. In a later genetic analysis, genome-wide SNP genotypes for about three fifths of the 666 donors were used, and that subset was treated as a discovery cohort. All discovery cohort repertoires had been generated using a single sequencing platform. HLA typing included class I and class II loci at four-digit resolution. The number of donors typed differed by locus, with about 629-630 for A, B, C, DRB1 and DQB1, 522 for DQA1, 606 for DPA1, and 472 for DPB1. Several DR-DQ haplotypes were handled as single units for association and clustering because linkage in the cohort was strong. Among roughly 400 genotyped donors of the cohort, an average of approximately 200,000 unique TCR beta nucleotide sequences was sequenced per donor, of which about 19% were non-productive.

Note on this clone: Which antigen it targets is not known.

In total, approximately 610 healthy bone marrow donors made up the cohort. Cohort members were all nominally healthy when sampled, although unrecorded immune exposures were likely present. The donor tested CMV seropositive, placing the donor among the 289 seropositive members of the cohort. Each donor provided a peripheral blood sample, and peripheral blood mononuclear cells were used for TCR beta sequencing. The Qiagen DNeasy Blood Extraction Kit was used to extract genomic DNA from the blood cell samples. Results the study describes overall, beyond this receptor: A further reported finding was that TCR beta sequences accurately predicted the HLA-A and HLA-B alleles for most subjects in the first cohort. Most TCR sequences were seen in very few donors, while some public TCRs were found in many individuals. Because some donors lacked HLA typing at each locus, the association tests relied only on the typed subset. A later analysis found that HLA-associated TCR beta chains were more clonally expanded and had lower generation probabilities than equally common non-associated chains. Only TCR beta chains were sequenced in this cohort, and the absence of alpha or paired-chain data limited detectable features. In a later analysis, around 15,000 TCR beta sequences were associated with specific HLA alleles at a false discovery rate of 0.05. According to a later genetic analysis, donors in an Asian-associated ancestry cluster had fewer N-insertions in productive TCRs than the approximately 650-donor mean. In a later analysis, most CMV-associated TCR beta chains were found to appear HLA-restricted, with HLA associations seemingly driven largely by CMV exposure. In a later analysis, TCR association rates were found to vary across HLA loci, with the most associated TCRs seen for DRB1 alleles and the fewest for HLA-C alleles. Correlated functional status among segregating V segments might reflect linkage disequilibrium, but an unknown experimental factor could not be ruled out. In the study, roughly 160 TCR beta chains were listed as associated with cytomegalovirus. In both the original and validation cohorts, the classifier was reported to diagnose cytomegalovirus status with high specificity and sensitivity. In an earlier analysis of roughly 500 of the donors, most TCR beta V segments appeared in productive rearrangements about 87% or about 30% of the time, broadly matching IMGT annotations. Immune exposure information for the cohort was limited to CMV serostatus. Because the 87-base-pair reads could not distinguish some IMGT-functional V segments, including TRBV6-2 and TRBV6-3, those segments were excluded. An association between a missense DCLRE1C variant and V-gene and J-gene trimming of TCR beta chains was found in a later genetic analysis and replicated in an independent cohort. The authors suggested that the approach could potentially be extended to other disease states and immunological phenotypes. In vitro tests confirmed that a few of the cytomegalovirus-associated TCR beta chains recognize cytomegalovirus antigens. Presence/absence analyses assumed roughly uniform sequencing depth across donors, an assumption that may not hold. Because counts were too low, about 15 rarely observed V segments, including chromosome 9 orphons, were left out of the earlier analysis of a few hundred of the donors. In a later analysis, several top co-occurrence clusters were reported to appear linked to parvovirus B19, influenza, CMV and Epstein-Barr virus. A cluster of highly shared sequence variants was judged likely to represent a technical artifact of the sequencing pipeline. Strong co-occurrence of HLA alleles, especially DR and DQ, made assigning TCR associations to individual alleles difficult.

Libraries were made using the immunoSEQ multiplex PCR assay. The multiplex PCR relied on a mix of 60 forward primers for TCR Vbeta segments and 13 reverse primers for TCR Jbeta segments. Amplification of the CDR3 region of rearranged TCR beta genes was performed with a multiplex PCR assay on genomic DNA. On the Illumina HiSeq System, the amplified TCR beta libraries were sequenced as 87-base-pair reads. Per the source publication's procedure: A later analysis tallied 75 million to 95 million unique TCR beta chains across the 666 repertoires, and roughly 11 million of those chains were shared by two or more donors. To remove PCR and sequencing errors, raw reads were error-corrected and collapsed into unique sequences using a nearest-neighbor algorithm that merged closely related sequences. CDR3 sequences were aligned to IMGT reference sequences to assign V, D and J gene segments. For a sequence to be retained, at least a six-nucleotide match to both a V gene segment and a J gene segment was required. Rearrangements were called productive when the CDR3 lacked stop codons and stayed in frame with V and J; all others were non-productive. Following IMGT convention, CDR3 was defined as the stretch from the second conserved V-encoded cysteine to the conserved J-encoded phenylalanine. The earlier analysis of about 590 of the donors excluded sequences that lacked an unambiguous match to a single V gene segment. An earlier analysis of a few hundred of the donors called V segments functional above 56.7% productive rearrangements and segregating when the between-donor standard deviation exceeded 5%. A statistical classification framework was built for diagnosing cytomegalovirus status from the catalog of TCR beta chain sequences. In a later analysis, V and J genes were assigned by comparing TCR nucleotide sequences against IMGT/GENE-DB human TR gene sequences. The TCRdist pipeline was used in a later analysis to assign CDR3 sequences and most-parsimonious VDJ recombination scenarios. A later analysis defined each TCR beta chain by its CDR3 amino acid sequence plus V-gene family, and excluded reads lacking a unique V-gene family. In a later analysis, 500 to 700 highly shared, low-generation-probability nucleotide sequences were removed to address suspected cross-contamination and a sequencing artifact. A later analysis calculated a clonal expansion index for each public chain from normalized within-repertoire ranks of inferred template counts. In a later analysis, generation probabilities were computed with a VDJ recombination model fitted to out-of-frame rearrangements, and the resulting probabilities were checked against IGoR. In a later analysis, TCR-TCR, TCR-HLA and TCR-CMV co-occurrence was scored with hypergeometric tests, and a repertoire-size bias correction was applied to TCR pairs. False discovery rates were estimated in a later analysis by permuting HLA or CMV assignments 20 times. A later analysis grouped co-occurring TCRs with DBSCAN, adding TCRdist sequence similarity when clustering within HLA-allele-positive subsets. Co-occurrence clustering excluded repertoires with fewer than 30,000 or more than 120,000 public chains, plus five with anomalous nucleotide sharing. In its TCRdb copy, this immuneACCESS table keeps in-frame sequences only and misses some clones. Where compared with another copy, unresolved V genes explain less than half of these, and the others have no known cause. That table supplies the V and J calls and clone size; D and trimming were determined from the DNA. The sample's table covers around 140,000 clones. The ten top clones hold around 1.6% of the sample.

Its CDR3 holds 13 amino acids, cysteine through phenylalanine. The CDR3 DNA has 39 bases and is translated from base 1. Via the germline V gene, CDR1 is KGHSH and CDR2 LQKENI. A distance of 11 bases separates the germline ends of V and J, which lose 1 base and 8 bases respectively. Recombination connected TRBV18 to TRBJ1-1, with the D gene not clear enough to name. The sequenced sample consisted of PBMCs. The TCR comes from a woman between 40 and 50 years old in good health and CMV-seropositive. The nucleotides are TGTGCCAGCTCACCACAACGGACTGCCGAAGCTTTCTTT. It specifies CASSPQRTAEAFF.